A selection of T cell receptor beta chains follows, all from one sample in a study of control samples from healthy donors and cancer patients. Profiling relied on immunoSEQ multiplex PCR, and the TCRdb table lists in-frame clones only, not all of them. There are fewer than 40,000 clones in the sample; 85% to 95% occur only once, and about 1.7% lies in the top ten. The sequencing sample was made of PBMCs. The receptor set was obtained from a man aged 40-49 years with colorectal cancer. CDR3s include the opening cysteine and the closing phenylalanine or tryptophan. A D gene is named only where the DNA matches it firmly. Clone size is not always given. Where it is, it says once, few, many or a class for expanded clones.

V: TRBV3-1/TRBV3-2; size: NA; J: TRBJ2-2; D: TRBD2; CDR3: CASSQEREGYTGELFF; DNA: TGTGCCAGCAGCCAAGAGAGGGAGGGGTACACCGGGGAGCTGTTTTTT
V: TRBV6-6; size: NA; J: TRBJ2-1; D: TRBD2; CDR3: CASSRTLGRGIYNEQFF; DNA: TGTGCCAGCAGTCGTACCTTGGGGCGGGGGATTTACAATGAGCAGTTCTTC
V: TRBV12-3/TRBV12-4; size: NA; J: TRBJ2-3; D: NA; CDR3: CASRTTGTDTQYF; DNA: TGTGCCAGCAGAACCACAGGGACCGATACGCAGTATTTT
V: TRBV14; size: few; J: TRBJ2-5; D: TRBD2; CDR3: CAIKTSGAPQYF; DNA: TGTGCCATTAAGACTAGCGGGGCCCCCCAGTACTTC
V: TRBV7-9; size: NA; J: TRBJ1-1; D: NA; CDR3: CASTATSGGNTEAFF; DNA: TGTGCCAGCACCGCAACTTCCGGCGGTAACACTGAAGCTTTCTTT
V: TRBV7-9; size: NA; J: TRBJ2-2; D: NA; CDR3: CASSLSKGNTGELFF; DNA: TGTGCCAGCAGCTTATCCAAGGGGAACACCGGGGAGCTGTTTTTT
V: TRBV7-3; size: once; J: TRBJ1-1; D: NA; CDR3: CASSLNGNTEAFF; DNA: TGTGCCAGCAGCTTAAACGGAAACACTGAAGCTTTCTTT
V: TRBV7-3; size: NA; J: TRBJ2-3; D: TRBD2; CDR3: CASSLGGGGARDTQYF; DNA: TGTGCCAGCAGCTTGGGAGGCGGGGGGGCAAGGGATACGCAGTATTTT
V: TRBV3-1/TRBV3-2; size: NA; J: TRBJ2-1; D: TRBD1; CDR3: CASSPLRTGVFNEQFF; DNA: TGTGCCAGCAGCCCACTCCGGACAGGGGTATTCAATGAGCAGTTCTTC
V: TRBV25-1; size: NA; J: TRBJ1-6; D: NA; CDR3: CASRDTEHNSPLHF; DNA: TGTGCCAGCAGGGACACAGAACATAATTCACCCCTCCACTTT
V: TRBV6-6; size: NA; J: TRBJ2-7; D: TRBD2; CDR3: CASTATSGGYEQYF; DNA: TGTGCCAGCACCGCAACTAGCGGGGGGTACGAGCAGTACTTC
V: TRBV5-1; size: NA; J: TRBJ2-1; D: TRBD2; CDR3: CASSPRAGTSGLYNEQFF; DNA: TGCGCCAGCAGCCCAAGAGCCGGGACTAGCGGTTTATACAATGAGCAGTTCTTC
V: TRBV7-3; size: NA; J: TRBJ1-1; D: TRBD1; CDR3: CASSLGQGRGTEAFF; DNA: TGTGCCAGCAGCTTAGGACAGGGCCGGGGCACTGAAGCTTTCTTT
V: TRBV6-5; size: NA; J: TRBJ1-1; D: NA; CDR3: CASNNRATTEAFF; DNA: TGTGCCAGCAATAACAGGGCTACAACTGAAGCTTTCTTT
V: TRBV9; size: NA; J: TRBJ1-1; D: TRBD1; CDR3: CASSAIAPGQGDAAKNTEAFF; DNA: TGTGCCAGCAGCGCAATTGCCCCGGGACAGGGAGACGCCGCGAAGAACACTGAAGCTTTCTTT
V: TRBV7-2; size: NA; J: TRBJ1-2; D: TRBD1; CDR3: CASSPGTGASYGYTF; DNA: TGTGCCAGCAGCCCGGGGACAGGGGCAAGCTATGGCTACACCTTC
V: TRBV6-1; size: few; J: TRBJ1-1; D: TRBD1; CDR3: CASSEWAGGYTEAFF; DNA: TGTGCCAGCAGTGAATGGGCAGGGGGCTACACTGAAGCTTTCTTT
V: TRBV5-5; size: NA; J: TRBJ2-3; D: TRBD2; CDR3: CASSLASSGGGDTQYF; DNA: TGTGCCAGCAGCTTGGCTTCTAGCGGGGGTGGAGATACGCAGTATTTT
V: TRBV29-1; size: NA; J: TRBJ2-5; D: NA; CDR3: CSAGGGRGLQETQYF; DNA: TGCAGCGCCGGAGGGGGCAGGGGGTTACAAGAGACCCAGTACTTC
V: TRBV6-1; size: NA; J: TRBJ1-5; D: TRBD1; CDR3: CASSEGWGTVGQPQHF; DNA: TGTGCCAGCAGTGAAGGTTGGGGGACAGTCGGTCAGCCCCAGCATTTT
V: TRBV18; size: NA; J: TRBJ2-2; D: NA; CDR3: CASSPTGELFF; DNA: TGTGCCAGCTCACCCACCGGGGAGCTGTTTTTT
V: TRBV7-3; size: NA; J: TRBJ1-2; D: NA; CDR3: CASSLTLGGQRAF; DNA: TGTGCCAGCAGCTTAACGTTGGGGGGGCAGCGCGCCTTC
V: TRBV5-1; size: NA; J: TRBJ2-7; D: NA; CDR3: CASSPRVGHEQYF; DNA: TGCGCCAGCAGCCCCCGGGTTGGGCACGAGCAGTACTTC
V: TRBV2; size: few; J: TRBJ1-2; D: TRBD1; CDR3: CASIALGTAYGYTF; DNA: TGTGCCAGCATCGCTTTGGGGACAGCCTATGGCTACACCTTC
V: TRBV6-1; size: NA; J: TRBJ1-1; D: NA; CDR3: CASSESREGTEAFF; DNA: TGTGCCAGCAGTGAAAGTAGGGAAGGCACTGAAGCTTTCTTT
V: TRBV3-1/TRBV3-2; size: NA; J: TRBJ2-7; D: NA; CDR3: CASSQFQRYEQYF; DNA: TGTGCCAGCAGCCAATTCCAGAGGTACGAGCAGTACTTC
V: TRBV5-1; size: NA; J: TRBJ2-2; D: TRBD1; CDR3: CASSQGQGVGGELFF; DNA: TGCGCCAGCAGCCAGGGACAGGGGGTCGGCGGGGAGCTGTTTTTT
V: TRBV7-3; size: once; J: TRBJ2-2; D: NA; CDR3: CASSSYRGELFF; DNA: TGTGCCAGCAGCTCCTATAGAGGGGAGCTGTTTTTT